This T cell receptor beta chain was captured by sequencing in a study of T cell repertoires in ileal Crohn's disease. For the study at large: Thiopurines (about 10) or anti-TNF agents (roughly 18) were given postoperatively to about half.

In its sample, this clone was seen once. The germline V and J ends were trimmed by 0 bases and 1 base, with 18 bases remaining between them. Per the germline V gene, CDR1 is SGDLS and CDR2 is YYNGEE. The CDR3 has 18 amino acids. Sequencing used immunoSEQ multiplex PCR; TCRdb keeps in-frame clones, though not all of them. The sample has 3,000 to 4,000 clones, about four fifths seen once; the top ten hold about 7.3%. This TCR was sampled from an adult with Crohn's disease. The V and J genes are TRBV9 and TRBJ2-3; the D gene is possibly TRBD1 (5 bases). Sequencing input: ileal tissue. CDR3 loop: CASSVGGSQGGGTDTQYF. In nucleotides, the CDR3 is TGTGCCAGCAGCGTAGGGGGCTCCCAGGGCGGTGGCACAGATACGCAGTATTTT. The whole variable domain, remainder taken from reference TRBV9 and TRBJ2-3, is DSGVTQTPKHLITATGQRVTLRCSPRSGDLSVYWYQQSLDQGLQFLIQYYNGEERAKGNILERFSAQQFPDLHSELNLSSLELGDSALYFCASSVGGSQGGGTDTQYFGPGTRLTVL.